The next 14 T cell receptor beta chains were all read from a single sample in a study of early T cells in non-severe SARS-CoV-2 infection. TCRdb independently ran MiXCR on the 5' RACE reads; one entry per CDR3 protein. The profile shows 80,000 to 100,000 distinct CDR3 sequences, 14% of them singletons. Source material: whole blood. The receptors stem from an adult who was a healthcare worker with PCR-confirmed SARS-CoV-2 infection or an uninfected control (not recorded which).

The sample holds many counts of this clonotype. The chain joins TRBV19 to TRBJ2-1, with D tentatively TRBD1 (6 bases). Germline V lookup: CDR1 LNHDA, CDR2 SQIVND (reference sequence). CDR3 length: 16 residues. The V end was cut by 8 bases, the J end by 7 bases, with 24 bases between. The CDR3 DNA is TGTGCCAGTGGTTCGAAGGTGACAGGTAGTTCGAATGAGCAGTTCTTC. Translating gives CASGSKVTGSSNEQFF.

This clonotype turned up a few times. The chain recombines TRBV3-1 with TRBJ2-5, with TRBD2 identical over 8 bases. The junction had 4 bases not matched to a gene; V was cut back by 1 base and J by 3 bases. CDR1 is LGHDT and CDR2 is YNNKEL in the germline V gene (reference sequence). The CDR3 loop spans 15 amino acids. The CDR3 bases are TGTGCCAGCAGCCAAGCCGGGGGGGCCGAAGAGACCCAGTACTTC. It is translated as CASSQAGGAEETQYF.

This clonotype was seen a few times. The V call is TRBV10-3, the J call TRBJ2-3; D may be TRBD2 (6 bases). From germline, CDR1 is ENHRY and CDR2 SYGVKD. This CDR3 has 14 amino acids. V was pared by 4 bases and J by 4 bases, with 12 bases between. Here the CDR3 reads CAISVKGEADTQYF. As DNA, the CDR3 is TGTGCCATCAGTGTTAAAGGGGAGGCAGATACGCAGTATTTT.

This clonotype was seen more than once but under ten times. The gene calls are TRBV28 and TRBJ1-4, with D possibly TRBD1 on 6 matching bases. The germline CDR1 and CDR2 sequences are MDHEN and SYDVKM. Trimming took off 8 bases at V and 8 bases at J, with 12 bases between the two ends. The CDR3 loop spans 12 amino acids. In DNA form, the CDR3 reads TGTGCCAGCCGCGACCAGGGGGAAAAACTGTTTTTT. Protein sequence: CASRDQGEKLFF.

In its sample, this clonotype was seen a few times. The chain is built from TRBV20-1 and TRBJ1-2, with D perhaps TRBD1 (5 bases). V was shortened by 6 bases and J by 3 bases, with 11 bases between the two germline ends. CDR1 and CDR2 from the germline V gene are DFQATT and SNEGSKA (reference sequence). The length of the CDR3 is 12 residues. Here the CDR3 reads CSAWDGYYGYTF. The CDR3 DNA is TGCAGTGCGTGGGACGGGTACTATGGCTACACCTTC.

This clonotype has at least ten counts. The V and J genes are TRBV7-9 and TRBJ1-4, with 7 bases that match TRBD1. Germline CDR1 SEHNR, CDR2 FQNEAQ (reference sequence). The CDR3 sequence is 17 residues long. The V gene end was trimmed by 2 bases and the J gene end by 5 bases; junction bases not matched to a gene: 11. The CDR3, as DNA: TGTGCCAGCAGCTTAAAAGTTGCGGGACAGCTGAATGAAAAACTGTTTTTT. This translates into CASSLKVAGQLNEKLFF.

This clonotype was counted between two and nine times. The CDR3 loop is CSARGQFSYEQYF. CDR3 DNA sequence: TGCAGTGCTAGAGGACAGTTCTCCTACGAGCAGTACTTC. The genes are TRBV20-1 and TRBJ2-7; maybe TRBD1 (5 bases). CDR1 and CDR2 (germline): DFQATT, SNEGSKA (reference sequence). CDR3 length: 13 amino acids. V was pared by 1 base and J by 0 bases, with 7 bases between.

This clonotype was detected ten times or more. The chain carries TRBV28 and TRBJ1-5; D unresolved. Germline V gene lookup returns CDR1 MDHEN and CDR2 SYDVKM. The CDR3 totals 12 residues. The V end lost 3 bases, the J end lost 5 bases, and 5 bases lay between the germline ends. The CDR3 loop reads CASSLDDQPQHF. As DNA, the CDR3 is TGTGCCAGCAGTTTGGATGATCAGCCCCAGCATTTT.

The V call is TRBV4-1, the J call TRBJ2-1; D remains unclear. Between the trimmed V and J ends, which lost 8 bases and 7 bases, there was a span of 21 bases. This CDR3 spans 15 amino acids. The germline CDR1 and CDR2 sequences are MGHRA and YSYEKL. CDR3 DNA: TGCGCCAGCCATAGAGACACGGGTGATTTGAATGAGCAGTTCTTC. Residues: CASHRDTGDLNEQFF.

This clonotype occurred many times. This chain connects TRBV7-6 to TRBJ1-1; no clear D gene. The length of the CDR3 is 13 residues. Germline lookup yields CDR1 SGHVS and CDR2 FNYEAQ. Trimming removed 5 bases from V and 6 bases from J, with 13 bases in between. In DNA form, the CDR3 reads TGTGCCAGCAGCCCTCGGTCAGGTGCTGAAGCTTTCTTT. Translating it yields CASSPRSGAEAFF.

V usage is TRBV7-2 and J usage is TRBJ2-5; 7 bases agree with TRBD2. The V segment lost 1 base and the J segment 5 bases; nucleotides outside the gene matches: 7. This CDR3 region has 15 residues. Germline CDR1 SGHTA, CDR2 FQGNSA. The CDR3 reads CASSLGGAGRETQYF. CDR3 DNA: TGTGCCAGCAGCTTAGGGGGTGCCGGGAGGGAGACCCAGTACTTC.

This chain uses TRBV5-5 with TRBJ2-3; no clear D. Germline CDR1 is SGHKS and CDR2 is YYEKEE (reference sequence). The CDR3 extends over 14 amino acids. V was clipped by 3 bases and J by 0 bases, with 8 bases between them. The CDR3 region is CASSSGPSTDTQYF. CDR3 coding DNA: TGTGCCAGCAGCTCCGGGCCCAGCACAGATACGCAGTATTTT.

This clonotype showed up just a few times. The rearrangement links TRBV3-1 to TRBJ2-5, with unresolved D. Per the germline V gene, CDR1 is LGHDT and CDR2 is YNNKEL (reference sequence). V dropped 3 bases and J dropped 2 bases, with 16 bases sitting between them. The length of the CDR3 is 16 residues. This CDR3 reads CASSQSQQPTQETQYF. Written as DNA, the CDR3 is TGTGCCAGCAGCCAGAGTCAGCAGCCGACTCAAGAGACCCAGTACTTC.

This chain uses TRBV27 with TRBJ2-6, with 7 nucleotides matching TRBD1. The CDR3 is made up of 15 amino acids. The V gene's germline CDR1 is MNHEY and CDR2 SMNVEV (reference sequence). The V gene end was trimmed by 6 bases and the J gene end by 2 bases; junction bases not matched to a gene: 4. CDR3 loop: CASSSGGAGANVLTF. For the CDR3, the DNA is TGTGCCAGCAGCTCAGGGGGTGCTGGGGCCAACGTCCTGACTTTC.